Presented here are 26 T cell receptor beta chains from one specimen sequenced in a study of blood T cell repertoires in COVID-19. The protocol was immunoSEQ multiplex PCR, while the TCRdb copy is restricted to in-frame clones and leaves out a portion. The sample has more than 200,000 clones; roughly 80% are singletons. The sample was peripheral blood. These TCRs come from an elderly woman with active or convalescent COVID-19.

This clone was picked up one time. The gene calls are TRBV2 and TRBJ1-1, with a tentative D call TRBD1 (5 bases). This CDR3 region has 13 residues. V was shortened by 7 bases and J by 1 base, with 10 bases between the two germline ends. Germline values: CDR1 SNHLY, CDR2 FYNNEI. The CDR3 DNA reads TGTGCCAGCACTATGGACAAGAACACTGAAGCTTTCTTT. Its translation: CASTMDKNTEAFF. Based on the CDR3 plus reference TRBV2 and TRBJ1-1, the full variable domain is EPEVTQTPSHQVTQMGQEVILRCVPISNHLYFYWYRQILGQKVEFLVSFYNNEISEKSEIFDDQFSVERPDGSNFTLKIRSTKLEDSAMYFCASTMDKNTEAFFGQGTRLTVV.

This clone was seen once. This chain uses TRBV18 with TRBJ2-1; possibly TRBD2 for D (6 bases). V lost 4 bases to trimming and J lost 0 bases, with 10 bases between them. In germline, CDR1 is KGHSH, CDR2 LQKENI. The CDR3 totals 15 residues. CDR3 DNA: TGTGCCAGCTCACGGGACTGGAGCTCCTACAATGAGCAGTTCTTC. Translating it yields CASSRDWSSYNEQFF. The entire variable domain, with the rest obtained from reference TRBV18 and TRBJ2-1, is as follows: NAGVMQNPRHLVRRRGQEARLRCSPMKGHSHVYWYRQLPEEGLKFMVYLQKENIIDESGMPKERFSAEFPKEGPSILRIQQVVRGDSAAYFCASSRDWSSYNEQFFGPGTRLTVL.

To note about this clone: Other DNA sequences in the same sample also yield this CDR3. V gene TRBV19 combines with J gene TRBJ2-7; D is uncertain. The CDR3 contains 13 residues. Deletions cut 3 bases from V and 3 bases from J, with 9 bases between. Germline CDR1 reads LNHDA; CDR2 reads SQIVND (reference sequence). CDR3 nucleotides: TGTGCCAGTAGTATCGGAGTATACTACGAGCAGTACTTC. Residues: CASSIGVYYEQYF.

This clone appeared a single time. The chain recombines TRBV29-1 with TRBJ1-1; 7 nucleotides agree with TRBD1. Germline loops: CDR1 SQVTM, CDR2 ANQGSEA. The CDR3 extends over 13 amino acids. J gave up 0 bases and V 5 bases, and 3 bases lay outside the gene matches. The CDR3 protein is CSVIGQVNTEAFF. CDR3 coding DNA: TGCAGCGTTATTGGACAGGTGAACACTGAAGCTTTCTTT.

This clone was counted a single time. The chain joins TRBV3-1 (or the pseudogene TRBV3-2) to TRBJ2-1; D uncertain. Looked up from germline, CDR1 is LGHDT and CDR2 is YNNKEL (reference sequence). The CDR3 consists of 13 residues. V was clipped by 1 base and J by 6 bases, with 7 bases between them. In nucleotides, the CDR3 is TGTGCCAGCAGCCAAGTATCGGGCAATGAGCAGTTCTTC. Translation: CASSQVSGNEQFF.

The CDR3 sequence: CASSIIPGRTEAFF. DNA of the CDR3: TGTGCCAGCAGCATCATCCCAGGGAGGACTGAAGCTTTCTTT. This rearrangement joins TRBV5-8 to TRBJ1-1; TRBD1 might be the D (5 bases). The CDR3 sequence is 14 residues long. Germline CDR1 reads SGHTS; CDR2 reads YDEGEE. V lost 4 bases to trimming and J lost 5 bases, with 15 bases between them. Supplemented by reference TRBV5-8 and TRBJ1-1, the full variable domain reads EAGVTQSPTHLIKTRGQQATLRCSPISGHTSVYWYQQALGLGLQFLLWYDEGEERNRGNFPPRFSGRQFPNYSSELNVNALELEDSALYLCASSIIPGRTEAFFGQGTRLTVV.

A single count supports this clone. CDR3 residues: CASSSGPYGYTF. The CDR3 nucleotides read TGTGCCAGCAGCAGCGGACCTTATGGCTACACCTTC. This rearrangement joins TRBV7-9 to TRBJ1-2; D gene uncertain. The CDR3 loop spans 12 amino acids. CDR1 and CDR2 (germline): SEHNR, FQNEAQ (reference sequence). Trimming removed 5 bases at V and 5 bases at J, with 9 bases between.

CDR3 loop: CAINAGVNTGELFF. The DNA for the CDR3 is TGTGCCATCAACGCAGGGGTGAACACCGGGGAGCTGTTTTTT. V gene TRBV10-3 combines with J gene TRBJ2-2, with D maybe TRBD1 (6 bases). V was clipped by 7 bases and J by 1 base, with 10 bases between them. The CDR3 has 14 amino acids. The germline V gene encodes CDR1 ENHRY and CDR2 SYGVKD.

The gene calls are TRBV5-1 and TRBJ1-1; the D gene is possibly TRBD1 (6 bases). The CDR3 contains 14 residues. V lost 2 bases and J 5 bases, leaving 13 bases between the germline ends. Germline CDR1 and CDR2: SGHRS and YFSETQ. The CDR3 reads CASSFIQGSTEAFF. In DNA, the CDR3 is TGCGCCAGCAGCTTCATTCAGGGGTCGACTGAAGCTTTCTTT.

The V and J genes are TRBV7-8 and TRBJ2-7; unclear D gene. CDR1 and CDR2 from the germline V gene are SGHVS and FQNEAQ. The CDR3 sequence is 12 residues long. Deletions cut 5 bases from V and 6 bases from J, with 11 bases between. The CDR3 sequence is CASSRMAAEQYF. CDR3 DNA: TGTGCCAGCAGCCGGATGGCTGCCGAGCAGTACTTC.

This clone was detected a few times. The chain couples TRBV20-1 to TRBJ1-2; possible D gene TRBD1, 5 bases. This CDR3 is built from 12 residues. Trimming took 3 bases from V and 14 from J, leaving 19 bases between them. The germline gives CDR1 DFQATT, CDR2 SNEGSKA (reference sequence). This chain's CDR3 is CSASDTGSRGTF. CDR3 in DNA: TGCAGTGCTAGTGATACCGGGTCTCGGGGGACCTTC.

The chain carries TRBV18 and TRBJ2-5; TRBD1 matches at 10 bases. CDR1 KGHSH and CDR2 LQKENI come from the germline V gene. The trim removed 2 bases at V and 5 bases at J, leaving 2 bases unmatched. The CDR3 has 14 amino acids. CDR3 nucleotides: TGTGCCAGCTCACCAGACAGGGGGCGGGAGACCCAGTACTTC. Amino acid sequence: CASSPDRGRETQYF. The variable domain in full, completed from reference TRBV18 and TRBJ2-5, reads NAGVMQNPRHLVRRRGQEARLRCSPMKGHSHVYWYRQLPEEGLKFMVYLQKENIIDESGMPKERFSAEFPKEGPSILRIQQVVRGDSAAYFCASSPDRGRETQYFGPGTRLLVL.

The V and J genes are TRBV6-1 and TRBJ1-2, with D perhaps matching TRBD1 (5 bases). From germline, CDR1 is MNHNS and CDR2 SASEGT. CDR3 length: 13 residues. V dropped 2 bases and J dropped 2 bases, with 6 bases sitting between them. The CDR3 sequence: CASSEQGNYGYTF. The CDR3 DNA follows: TGTGCCAGCAGTGAACAGGGAAACTATGGCTACACCTTC.

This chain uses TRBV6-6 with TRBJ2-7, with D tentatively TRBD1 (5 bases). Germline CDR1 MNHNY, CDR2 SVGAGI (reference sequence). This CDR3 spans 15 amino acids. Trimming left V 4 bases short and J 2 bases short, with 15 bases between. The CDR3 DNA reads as TGTGCCAGCAGTTCAGGACACCACAGCGCCTACGAGCAGTACTTC. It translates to CASSSGHHSAYEQYF.

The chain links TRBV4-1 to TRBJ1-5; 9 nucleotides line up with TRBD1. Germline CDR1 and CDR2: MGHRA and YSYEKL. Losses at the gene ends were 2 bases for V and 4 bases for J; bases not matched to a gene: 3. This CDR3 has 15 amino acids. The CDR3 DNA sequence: TGCGCCAGCAGCCAACGGACAGGGGTGAATCAGCCCCAGCATTTT. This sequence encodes CASSQRTGVNQPQHF.

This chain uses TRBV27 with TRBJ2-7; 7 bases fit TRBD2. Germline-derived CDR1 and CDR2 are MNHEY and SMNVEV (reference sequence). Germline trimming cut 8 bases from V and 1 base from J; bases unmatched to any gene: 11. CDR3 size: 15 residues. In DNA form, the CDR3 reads TGTGCCAGCGGGGGGGACCGGGGCCTATCCTACGAGCAGTACTTC. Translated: CASGGDRGLSYEQYF.

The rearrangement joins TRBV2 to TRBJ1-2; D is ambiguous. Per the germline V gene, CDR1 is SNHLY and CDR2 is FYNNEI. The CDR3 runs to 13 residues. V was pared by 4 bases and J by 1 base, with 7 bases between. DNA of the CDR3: TGTGCCAGCAGTGTTGAGGATAACTATGGCTACACCTTC. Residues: CASSVEDNYGYTF.

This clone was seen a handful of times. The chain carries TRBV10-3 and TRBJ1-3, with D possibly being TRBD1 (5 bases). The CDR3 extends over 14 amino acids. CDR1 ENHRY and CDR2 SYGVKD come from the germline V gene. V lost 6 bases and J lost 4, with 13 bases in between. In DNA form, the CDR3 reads TGTGCCATCAGGGCAGGGTCCTCAGGAAACACCATATATTTT. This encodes CAIRAGSSGNTIYF.

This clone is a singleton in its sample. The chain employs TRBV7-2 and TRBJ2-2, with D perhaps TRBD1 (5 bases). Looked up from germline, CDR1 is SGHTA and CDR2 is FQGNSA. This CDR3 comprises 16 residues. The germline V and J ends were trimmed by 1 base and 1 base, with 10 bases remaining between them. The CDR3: CASSLVRQLNTGELFF. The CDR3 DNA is TGTGCCAGCAGCTTAGTAAGACAGTTGAACACCGGGGAGCTGTTTTTT. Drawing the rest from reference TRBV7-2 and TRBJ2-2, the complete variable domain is GAGVSQSPSNKVTEKGKDVELRCDPISGHTALYWYRQSLGQGLEFLIYFQGNSAPDKSGLPSDRFSAERTGGSVSTLTIQRTQQEDSAVYLCASSLVRQLNTGELFFGEGSRLTVL.

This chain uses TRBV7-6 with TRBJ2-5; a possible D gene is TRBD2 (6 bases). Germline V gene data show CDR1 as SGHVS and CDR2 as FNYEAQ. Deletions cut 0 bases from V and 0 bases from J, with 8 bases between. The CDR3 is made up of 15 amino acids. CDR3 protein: CASSLAGGDQETQYF. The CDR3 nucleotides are TGTGCCAGCAGCTTAGCGGGGGGAGACCAAGAGACCCAGTACTTC. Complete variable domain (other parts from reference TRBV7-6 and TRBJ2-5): GAGVSQSPRYKVTKRGQDVALRCDPISGHVSLYWYRQALGQGPEFLTYFNYEAQQDKSGLPNDRFSAERPEGSISTLTIQRTEQRDSAMYRCASSLAGGDQETQYFGPGTRLLVL.

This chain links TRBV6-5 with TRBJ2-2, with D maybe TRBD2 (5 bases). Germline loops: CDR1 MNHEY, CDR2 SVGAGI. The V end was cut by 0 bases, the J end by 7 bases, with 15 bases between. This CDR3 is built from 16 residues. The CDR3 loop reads CASSYSRPSRGGELFF. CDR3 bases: TGTGCCAGCAGTTACTCCAGGCCCTCCCGGGGCGGGGAGCTGTTTTTT.

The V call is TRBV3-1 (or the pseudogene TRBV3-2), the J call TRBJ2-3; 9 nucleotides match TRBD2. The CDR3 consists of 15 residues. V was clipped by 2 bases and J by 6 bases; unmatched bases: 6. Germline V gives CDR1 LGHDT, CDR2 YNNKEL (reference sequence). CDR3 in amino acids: CASSQFAGGPDTQYF. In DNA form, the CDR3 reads TGTGCCAGCAGCCAATTTGCGGGGGGGCCTGATACGCAGTATTTT.

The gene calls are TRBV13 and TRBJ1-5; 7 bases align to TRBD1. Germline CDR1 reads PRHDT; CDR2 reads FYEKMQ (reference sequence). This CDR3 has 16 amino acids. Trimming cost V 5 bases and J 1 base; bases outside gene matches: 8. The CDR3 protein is CASSGRQGGSNQPQHF. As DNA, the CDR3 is TGTGCCAGCAGCGGCCGACAGGGCGGGAGCAATCAGCCCCAGCATTTT.

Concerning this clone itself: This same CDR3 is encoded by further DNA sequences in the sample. CDR3 sequence reads: CASSVRGMTQYF. The CDR3 DNA is TGTGCCAGCAGCGTCCGGGGAATGACCCAGTACTTC. The rearrangement joins TRBV7-2 to TRBJ2-5; D perhaps matches TRBD2 (5 bases). Germline values: CDR1 SGHTA, CDR2 FQGNSA. This CDR3 spans 12 amino acids. Trimming shortened V by 5 bases and J by 7 bases, and 11 bases separated the two germline ends.

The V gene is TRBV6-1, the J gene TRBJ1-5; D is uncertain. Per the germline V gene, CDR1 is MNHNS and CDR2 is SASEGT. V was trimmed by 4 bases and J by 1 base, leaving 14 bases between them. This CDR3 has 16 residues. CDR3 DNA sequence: TGTGCCAGCAGTGGATCTGGCCCCCGAAGCAATCAGCCCCAGCATTTT. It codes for CASSGSGPRSNQPQHF.

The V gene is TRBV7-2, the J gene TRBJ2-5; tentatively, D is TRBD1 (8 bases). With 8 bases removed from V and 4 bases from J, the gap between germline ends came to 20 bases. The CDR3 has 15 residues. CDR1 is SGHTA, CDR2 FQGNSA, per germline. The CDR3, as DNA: TGTGCCAGCCCCGGCGGACAGGGCGGGGGAGAGACCCAGTACTTC. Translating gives CASPGGQGGGETQYF.